The 30 T cell receptor beta chains in this list originate from one sample, sequenced in a study of CD8+CD57+ T cells in acquired aplastic anemia. Genomic DNA acted as the template from which TCR beta VDJ combination and CDR3 sequence profiling were carried out. TCRdb itself ran the reads through MiXCR, one entry per CDR3 protein. The profile shows about 130,000 distinct CDR3 sequences, around 48% of them singletons. The sample comprised sorted CD4+, CD8+, or CD8+CD57+ T cells (not recorded which) from PBMCs. These receptors originate from a human donor in good health, serving as a control.

Of note for this clonotype: Since a much larger clone is just one base distant, this may be a read error. The J gene is TRBJ2-7, the V gene TRBV20-1; 13 bases fit TRBD2. V lost 3 bases and J lost 7; bases outside the gene matches: 18. CDR1 is DFQATT, CDR2 SNEGSKA, per germline (reference sequence). This CDR3 is 18 amino acids long. CDR3 DNA sequence: TGCAGTGCTAGTGGGAGACTAGCGGGGGGCCCTCGGCGGAATGAGCAGTACTTC. Protein: CSASGRLAGGPRRNEQYF.

This clonotype was seen a handful of times. This chain links TRBV7-9 with TRBJ1-2; D remains unclear. V was shortened by 2 bases and J by 1 base, with 8 bases between the two germline ends. Germline CDR1 reads SEHNR; CDR2 reads FQNEAQ (reference sequence). The CDR3 covers 14 residues. The CDR3 nucleotides are TGTGCCAGCAGCTTATTGAAGAATAACTATGGCTACACCTTC. Protein: CASSLLKNNYGYTF.

This clonotype was detected once. The chain joins TRBV24-1 to TRBJ2-1; the D gene is possibly TRBD2 (5 bases). Germline loops: CDR1 KGHDR, CDR2 SFDVKD. CDR3 length: 14 residues. Trimming stripped 2 bases from V and 5 bases from J, with 9 bases between. For the CDR3, the DNA is TGTGCCACCAGTGATTCATGGGGAGACAATGAGCAGTTCTTC. Translating gives CATSDSWGDNEQFF.

This clonotype rates as medium-sized. The chain combines TRBV10-2 with TRBJ2-7; D not resolved. The CDR3 is 11 amino acids. V was shortened by 2 bases and J by 4 bases, with 3 bases between the two germline ends. Germline CDR1 reads WSHSY; CDR2 reads SAAADI. CDR3 DNA sequence: TGCGCCAGCAGTGAGGGATACGAGCAGTACTTC. Translated, it gives CASSEGYEQYF.

This clonotype was observed many times. The chain employs TRBV12-3 or TRBV12-4 and TRBJ2-1, with D possibly being TRBD2 (5 bases). V was pared by 5 bases and J by 7 bases, with 12 bases between. The CDR3 extends over 13 amino acids. The CDR3 region has the DNA TGTGCCAGCAGTGAGGGCAATCGGAATGAGCAGTTCTTC. This sequence encodes CASSEGNRNEQFF.

The V call is TRBV15, the J call TRBJ1-6; the D gene is possibly TRBD1 (6 bases). Trimming shortened V by 1 base and J by 9 bases, and 10 bases separated the two germline ends. Germline V lookup: CDR1 LNHNV, CDR2 YYDKDF (reference sequence). The CDR3 has 14 residues. The CDR3 coding sequence is TGTGCCACCAGCAGAGGAGGGGGTGGTTCACCCCTCCACTTT. Translated: CATSRGGGGSPLHF.

For this clonotype: A junction boundary mismatches the germline segment, possibly from a read error. The chain joins TRBV7-8 to TRBJ1-2; no clear D. Germline CDR1 SGHVS, CDR2 FQNEAQ. This CDR3 is built from 15 residues. CDR3 region: CVSSLREGPDYGYTF. CDR3 nucleotides: TGTGTCAGCAGCTTAAGGGAGGGCCCCGACTATGGCTACACCTTC.

The chain recombines TRBV14 with TRBJ2-7; no clear D. V was pared by 2 bases and J by 7 bases, with 12 bases between. The CDR3 length is 13 residues. CDR1 and CDR2 (germline): SGHDN, FVKESK. The CDR3 DNA is TGTGCCAGCAGCCAAAAACTGGTGGGGGAGCAGTACGTC. Its translation: CASSQKLVGEQYV.

This clonotype appeared a single time. The chain is built from TRBV19 and TRBJ1-1, with D perhaps matching TRBD1 (5 bases). CDR1 is LNHDA and CDR2 is SQIVND in the germline V gene (reference sequence). This CDR3 has 14 residues. V lost 2 bases to trimming and J lost 4 bases, with 11 bases between them. This CDR3 is CASSIHRLATEAFF. The DNA for the CDR3 is TGTGCCAGTAGTATACACAGGTTGGCCACTGAAGCTTTCTTT.

Here the CDR3 DNA reads TGTGCCAGCAGTTTCGGGCTAGCGGATTACGAGCAGTACTTC. Its protein is CASSFGLADYEQYF. V gene TRBV12-3 or TRBV12-4 combines with J gene TRBJ2-7; 7 bases are a match to TRBD2. V trimming: 3 bases; J trimming: 4 bases; junction bases outside the gene matches: 6. This CDR3 is built from 14 residues.

This clonotype was counted ten times or more. The chain employs TRBV12-5 and TRBJ2-6; no firm D call. V was cut by 3 bases and J by 1 base, with 4 bases left in between. From germline, CDR1 is LGHNT and CDR2 FRNRAP. The CDR3 has 14 amino acids. The CDR3 coding sequence is TGTGCTAGTGGTTTCTCTTCTGGGGCCAACGTCCTGACTTTC. Protein: CASGFSSGANVLTF.

This clonotype was seen ten or more times. The CDR3 sequence is CASRPLGDRVFNEQFF. In DNA, the CDR3 is TGTGCCAGCAGGCCACTGGGGGACAGGGTATTCAATGAGCAGTTCTTC. The rearrangement joins TRBV7-2 to TRBJ2-1; 9 nucleotides align to TRBD1. With V trimmed by 6 bases and J by 6 bases, 12 bases remained unmatched. The CDR3 totals 16 residues. Germline CDR1 is SGHTA and CDR2 is FQGNSA.

The table lists this clonotype with many counts. The chain uses TRBV2 and TRBJ1-2; 8 bases match TRBD1. Looked up from germline, CDR1 is SNHLY and CDR2 is FYNNEI. V lost 8 bases to trimming and J lost 3 bases; unmatched junction nucleotides: 5. The CDR3 consists of 13 residues. The CDR3 nucleotides read TGTGCCAGCCGGGCGGGACAGGACTATGGCTACACCTTC. This translates into CASRAGQDYGYTF.

This clonotype was recorded at least ten times. This chain links TRBV7-2 with TRBJ2-5, with 7 bases that match TRBD1. V lost 4 bases, J lost 2 bases, and 7 bases stayed unmatched. Germline-derived CDR1 and CDR2 are SGHTA and FQGNSA. CDR3 length equals 15 residues. The CDR3 sequence is CASSSGRDRQETQYF. As DNA, the CDR3 is TGTGCCAGCAGCTCAGGCCGGGACAGACAAGAGACCCAGTACTTC.

In its sample, this clonotype was seen a few times. The chain carries TRBV29-1 and TRBJ2-7, with D possibly matching TRBD1 (6 bases). The germline gives CDR1 SQVTM, CDR2 ANQGSEA. V lost 3 bases to trimming and J lost 6 bases, with 15 bases between them. This CDR3 contains 13 residues. CDR3 protein: CSVEGGQSLEQYF. CDR3 bases: TGCAGCGTTGAGGGCGGACAGTCCCTCGAGCAGTACTTC.

Turning to this clonotype: A much more abundant neighbour one base away suggests this may be a read error. V and J are TRBV9 and TRBJ2-4; possibly TRBD1 for D (6 bases). Germline assignment: CDR1 SGDLS and CDR2 YYNGEE. This CDR3 region has 15 residues. V shed 7 bases and J shed 7 bases, with 21 bases lying between them. CDR3 sequence: CASGAGQSPGNIQYF. CDR3 coding DNA: TGTGCCAGCGGCGCAGGACAGAGCCCAGGGAACATTCAGTACTTC.

There are many counts of this clonotype. The chain recombines TRBV5-1 with TRBJ2-7, with 10 bases fitting TRBD1. Unmatched junction bases numbered 4, after V lost 6 bases and J lost 4 bases. The CDR3 totals 13 residues. Germline CDR1 and CDR2: SGHRS and YFSETQ. The DNA for the CDR3 is TGCGCCAGCAAAGGGACAGGGGTTTACGAGCAGTACTTC. It is translated as CASKGTGVYEQYF.

The CDR3 sequence is CASSEGAAKNIQYF. DNA for the CDR3: TGTGCCAGCAGTGAAGGGGCTGCCAAAAACATTCAGTACTTC. The V gene is TRBV2, the J gene TRBJ2-4; D unclear. V was clipped by 1 base and J by 1 base, with 5 bases between them. CDR3 length: 14 amino acids. Germline V gene sequence: CDR1 SNHLY, CDR2 FYNNEI.

This clonotype was seen ten or more times. This chain links TRBV20-1 with TRBJ2-3; 11 bases are a match to TRBD2. Germline V CDR1 and CDR2: DFQATT, SNEGSKA (reference sequence). V dropped 5 bases and J dropped 0; count of bases not matched to a gene: 4. The CDR3 consists of 15 residues. The CDR3 region has the DNA TGCAGTGCTCGTAGCGGGGGGGGGAGCACAGATACGCAGTATTTT. Encoded protein: CSARSGGGSTDTQYF.

The sample holds many counts of this clonotype. The rearrangement links TRBV11-3 to TRBJ2-4; TRBD1 might be the D (6 bases). Germline values: CDR1 SGHNT, CDR2 YENEEA. CDR3 length: 13 amino acids. The V and J ends lost 5 bases and 10 bases respectively, with 15 bases between them. The CDR3 coding sequence is TGTGCCAGCAGCCCGGCAGGGGTTGATATTCAGTACTTC. The encoded protein is CASSPAGVDIQYF.

This clonotype was seen repeatedly, ten times or more. The chain couples TRBV6-2 or TRBV6-3 to TRBJ1-6; D call uncertain. The CDR3 loop spans 13 amino acids. From germline, CDR1 is MNHEY and CDR2 SVGEGT. V lost 7 bases and J lost 1, with 5 bases in between. CDR3 bases: TGTGCCAGCACCGCGTCCTATAATTCACCCCTCCACTTT. Amino acid sequence: CASTASYNSPLHF.

This clonotype appeared a few times. The V call is TRBV2, the J call TRBJ2-7; TRBD1 matches 7 bases. The CDR3 is 15 amino acids. Germline lookup yields CDR1 SNHLY and CDR2 FYNNEI. V trimming: 7 bases; J trimming: 1 base; junction bases outside the gene matches: 10. The CDR3 DNA reads TGTGCCAGCAAGACCGCAGGGGGTGATTCCTACGAGCAGTACTTC. It specifies CASKTAGGDSYEQYF.

The chain carries TRBV19 and TRBJ2-6, with TRBD1 identical over 9 bases. CDR1 LNHDA and CDR2 SQIVND come from the germline V gene (reference sequence). The CDR3 totals 18 residues. V shed 4 bases, J shed 2 bases, and the junction held 9 bases outside the gene matches. CDR3 DNA: TGTGCCAGTAGTACCGCGGGACAGGGATTCGCTGGGGCCAACGTCCTGACTTTC. It encodes CASSTAGQGFAGANVLTF.

This clonotype was counted between two and nine times. V and J are TRBV24-1 and TRBJ2-7, with 7 bases lining up with TRBD1. Germline V lookup: CDR1 KGHDR, CDR2 SFDVKD. With 4 bases clipped from V and 2 bases from J, the junction kept 4 bases outside the gene matches. CDR3 length: 14 amino acids. In nucleotides, the CDR3 is TGTGCCACCAGTGACCGCAGGGGGACCTACGAGCAGTACTTC. It is translated as CATSDRRGTYEQYF.

The chain carries TRBV2 and TRBJ2-1; no clear D. Germline assignment: CDR1 SNHLY and CDR2 FYNNEI. CDR3 size: 12 residues. Trimming took 4 bases from V and 14 from J, leaving 15 bases between them. The CDR3 DNA reads as TGTGCCAGCAGTGTCGACCCCGCCCTTAAGTTCTTC. Translated: CASSVDPALKFF. Using reference TRBV2 and TRBJ2-1 for the parts outside the CDR3, the full variable domain is EPEVTQTPSHQVTQMGQEVILRCVPISNHLYFYWYRQILGQKVEFLVSFYNNEISEKSEIFDDQFSVERPDGSNFTLKIRSTKLEDSAMYFCASSVDPALKFFGPGTRLTVL.

For the CDR3, the DNA is TGTGCCAGCAGCTTTGGGGGGGTCCCTTCTACCCTCCACTTT. Its translation is CASSFGGVPSTLHF. This chain joins TRBV7-9 and TRBJ1-6; tentative D call: TRBD1 (5 bases). From germline, CDR1 is SEHNR and CDR2 FQNEAQ (reference sequence). V gave up 3 bases and J gave up 14 bases, with 17 bases separating them. The CDR3 has 14 amino acids. Filled out from reference TRBV7-9 and TRBJ1-6, the complete variable domain reads DTGVSQNPRHKITKRGQNVTFRCDPISEHNRLYWYRQTLGQGPEFLTYFQNEAQLEKSRLLSDRFSAERPKGSFSTLEIQRTEQGDSAMYLCASSFGGVPSTLHFGNGTRLTVT.

This rearrangement joins TRBV10-3 to TRBJ2-3, with D tentatively TRBD2 (6 bases). Deletions cut 7 bases from V and 2 bases from J, with 13 bases between. CDR3 length: 14 residues. The germline CDR1 and CDR2 sequences are ENHRY and SYGVKD. This CDR3 reads CAIKAGQHTDTQYF. The CDR3 bases are TGTGCCATCAAGGCGGGGCAGCACACAGATACGCAGTATTTT.

This clonotype has only a few counts. This could be a read error, since a much larger clone is one nucleotide away. In nucleotides, the CDR3 is TGTGCCAGCAGCTTAAGCGGGCTAGCCGCCGGGGAGCTGTTTTTT. Amino acid sequence: CASSLSGLAAGELFF. The rearrangement links TRBV7-3 to TRBJ2-2; D is possibly TRBD2 (5 bases). V dropped 1 base and J dropped 6 bases, with 12 bases sitting between them. CDR1 and CDR2 (germline): SGHTA, FQGTGA. This CDR3 is built from 15 residues.

V gene TRBV5-1 combines with J gene TRBJ2-7; D not certain. V was shortened by 5 bases and J by 1 base, with 10 bases between the two germline ends. Germline assignment: CDR1 SGHRS and CDR2 YFSETQ. The CDR3 length is 13 residues. The CDR3 nucleotides are TGCGCCAGCAGGTCGGCACAGTCCTACGAGCAGTACTTC. Protein product: CASRSAQSYEQYF.

This clonotype was observed a single time. The chain combines TRBV5-8 with TRBJ1-2; no clear D gene. This CDR3 is 14 amino acids long. V dropped 2 bases and J dropped 8 bases, with 16 bases sitting between them. Germline V gene data show CDR1 as SGHTS and CDR2 as YDEGEE. CDR3 sequence: CASSFVGSGIGYTF. The CDR3, as DNA: TGTGCCAGCAGCTTCGTAGGAAGCGGTATAGGCTACACCTTC.